Below are 9 T cell receptor beta chains sequenced from a single sample in a study of T-cell reconstitution after alpha-beta-depleted transplantation in children. The TCRbeta library was prepared with unique molecular identifiers. MiXCR, run by TCRdb on the PCR reads, gives a single entry per CDR3 protein. There are around 240,000 distinct CDR3 sequences in the sample; approximately 9.9% occur only once, and 5.1% lies in the top ten. This specimen consisted of PBMCs from the stem cell graft donor, obtained from the stem cell graft. The receptors derive from a human donor who donated a stem cell graft to a child with SCID.

This clonotype was recorded many times. The rearrangement uses TRBV25-1 and TRBJ1-2; the match to TRBD1 covers 9 bases. CDR1 and CDR2 from the germline V gene are MGHDK and SYGVNS. The junction had 4 bases not matched to a gene; V was cut back by 1 base and J by 7 bases. CDR3 length: 14 amino acids. The CDR3 reads CASSESGDRAGYTF. CDR3 DNA: TGTGCCAGCAGTGAATCCGGGGACAGGGCTGGCTACACCTTC.

This clonotype was seen ten or more times. This chain uses TRBV20-1 with TRBJ2-2; 9 bases are a match to TRBD1. Germline CDR1 DFQATT, CDR2 SNEGSKA (reference sequence). This CDR3 region has 14 residues. The trim removed 6 bases at V and 6 bases at J, leaving 8 bases unmatched. Here the CDR3 reads CSARDRALSGELFF. In DNA, the CDR3 is TGCAGTGCGCGGGACAGGGCCCTCTCCGGGGAGCTGTTTTTT.

Ten or more counts support this clonotype. The chain couples TRBV20-1 to TRBJ2-5; the D gene could be TRBD1 or TRBD2 (5 bases each). The CDR3 length is 13 residues. The ends were cut back, 3 bases at V and 3 bases at J, with 11 bases in the middle. Germline CDR1 and CDR2: DFQATT and SNEGSKA (reference sequence). CDR3 sequence (DNA): TGCAGTGCTAGTTGGGGACCTAAAGAGACCCAGTACTTC. This translates into CSASWGPKETQYF.

The table lists this clonotype with many counts. The gene calls are TRBV28 and TRBJ1-2; D is possibly TRBD1 (5 bases). Looked up from germline, CDR1 is MDHEN and CDR2 is SYDVKM. There are 17 residues in the CDR3. V dropped 5 bases and J dropped 0 bases, with 19 bases sitting between them. CDR3 loop: CASSPWPGTQTNYGYTF. The CDR3 DNA is TGTGCCAGCAGTCCCTGGCCCGGGACCCAAACTAACTATGGCTACACCTTC.

Many counts were recorded for this clonotype. This chain joins TRBV7-6 and TRBJ2-1; D may be TRBD1 or TRBD2 (6 bases each). Trimming took off 5 bases at V and 0 bases at J, with 20 bases between the two ends. Germline values: CDR1 SGHVS, CDR2 FNYEAQ. This CDR3 has 18 amino acids. Here the CDR3 reads CASSRGASSPSSYNEQFF. CDR3 DNA: TGTGCCAGCAGCAGGGGGGCTTCTAGCCCTAGCTCCTACAATGAGCAGTTCTTC.

This clonotype has a count of ten or more. V usage is TRBV6-5 and J usage is TRBJ1-2; D not resolved. CDR1 and CDR2 (germline): MNHEY, SVGAGI. There are 15 residues in the CDR3. V dropped 2 bases and J dropped 4 bases, with 14 bases sitting between them. CDR3 nucleotide sequence: TGTGCCAGCAGTTACCCCAACGCCGGGTCCTATGGCTACACCTTC. Residues: CASSYPNAGSYGYTF.

In its sample, this clonotype was seen many times. The J gene is TRBJ2-5, the V gene TRBV12-5, with 8 bases identical to TRBD2. The germline gives CDR1 LGHNT, CDR2 FRNRAP. The CDR3 has 14 amino acids. J was trimmed by 5 bases and V by 2 bases; bases with no gene match: 4. CDR3 in amino acids: CASGLPTSGETQYF. The CDR3 nucleotides are TGTGCTAGTGGTTTGCCTACTAGCGGCGAGACCCAGTACTTC.

This clonotype has a count of ten or more. The chain carries TRBV27 and TRBJ2-5; possible D gene TRBD2, 5 bases. CDR1 is MNHEY, CDR2 SMNVEV, per germline (reference sequence). The V and J ends lost 1 base and 4 bases respectively, with 10 bases between them. There are 14 residues in the CDR3. CDR3 DNA sequence: TGTGCCAGCAGTTTATTAGCTAGCTCAGAGACCCAGTACTTC. Amino acid sequence: CASSLLASSETQYF.

This clonotype has a count of ten or more. This chain connects TRBV3-1 to TRBJ2-3; 7 nucleotides match TRBD2. Germline V lookup: CDR1 LGHDT, CDR2 YNNKEL (reference sequence). The CDR3 is made up of 15 amino acids. V was pared by 4 bases and J by 3 bases, with 7 bases of the junction left unmatched. CDR3 loop: CASSPRRGETDTQYF. The CDR3 DNA sequence: TGTGCCAGCAGCCCCCGCCGGGGGGAGACAGATACGCAGTATTTT.